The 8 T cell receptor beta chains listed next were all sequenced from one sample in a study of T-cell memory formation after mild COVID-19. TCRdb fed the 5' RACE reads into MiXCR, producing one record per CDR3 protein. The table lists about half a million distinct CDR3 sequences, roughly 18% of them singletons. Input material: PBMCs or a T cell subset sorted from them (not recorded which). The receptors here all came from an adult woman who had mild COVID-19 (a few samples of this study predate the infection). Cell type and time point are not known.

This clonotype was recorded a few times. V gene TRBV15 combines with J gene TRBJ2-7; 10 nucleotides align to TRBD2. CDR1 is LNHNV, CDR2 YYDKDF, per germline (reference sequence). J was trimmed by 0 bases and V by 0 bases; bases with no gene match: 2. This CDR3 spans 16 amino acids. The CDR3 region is CATSRDRTSGSYEQYF. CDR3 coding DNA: TGTGCCACCAGCAGAGACCGGACTAGCGGCTCCTACGAGCAGTACTTC.

CDR3 region: CAGHRGHNTEAFF. As DNA, the CDR3 is TGTGCCGGACACAGGGGGCACAACACTGAAGCTTTCTTT. This chain connects TRBV2 to TRBJ1-1; 9 nucleotides line up with TRBD1. The germline V gene encodes CDR1 SNHLY and CDR2 FYNNEI. CDR3 length: 13 amino acids. The junction had 6 bases not matched to a gene; V was cut back by 11 bases and J by 2 bases.

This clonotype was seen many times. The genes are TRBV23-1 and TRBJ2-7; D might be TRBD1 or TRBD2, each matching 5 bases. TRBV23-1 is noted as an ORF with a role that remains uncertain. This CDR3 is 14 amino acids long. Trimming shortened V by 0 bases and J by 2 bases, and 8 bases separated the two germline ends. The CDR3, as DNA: TGCGCCAGCAGTCAATCCCGGGGCCCCTACGAGCAGTACTTC. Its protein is CASSQSRGPYEQYF.

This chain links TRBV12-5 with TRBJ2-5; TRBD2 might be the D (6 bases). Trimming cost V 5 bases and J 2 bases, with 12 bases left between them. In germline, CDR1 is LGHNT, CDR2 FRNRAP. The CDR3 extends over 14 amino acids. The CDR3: CASGGTVPQETQYF. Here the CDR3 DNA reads TGTGCTAGTGGTGGGACTGTGCCACAAGAGACCCAGTACTTC.

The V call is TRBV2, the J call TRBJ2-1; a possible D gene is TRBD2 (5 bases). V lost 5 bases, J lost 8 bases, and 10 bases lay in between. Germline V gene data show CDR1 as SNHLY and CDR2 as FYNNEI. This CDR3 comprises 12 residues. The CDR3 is CASSPLVDEQFF. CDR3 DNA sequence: TGTGCCAGCAGTCCACTAGTAGATGAGCAGTTCTTC.

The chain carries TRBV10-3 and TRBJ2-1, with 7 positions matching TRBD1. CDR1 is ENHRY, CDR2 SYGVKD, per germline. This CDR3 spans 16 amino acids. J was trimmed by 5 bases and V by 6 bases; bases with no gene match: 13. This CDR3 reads CAIRDLDRAFHNEQFF. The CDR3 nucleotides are TGTGCCATCAGGGATCTAGACAGGGCTTTCCACAATGAGCAGTTCTTC.

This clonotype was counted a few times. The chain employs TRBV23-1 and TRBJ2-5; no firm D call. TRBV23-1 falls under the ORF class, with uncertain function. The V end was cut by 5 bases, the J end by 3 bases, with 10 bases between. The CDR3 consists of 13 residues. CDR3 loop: CASSAQREETQYF. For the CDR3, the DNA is TGCGCCAGCAGTGCACAGAGAGAAGAGACCCAGTACTTC.

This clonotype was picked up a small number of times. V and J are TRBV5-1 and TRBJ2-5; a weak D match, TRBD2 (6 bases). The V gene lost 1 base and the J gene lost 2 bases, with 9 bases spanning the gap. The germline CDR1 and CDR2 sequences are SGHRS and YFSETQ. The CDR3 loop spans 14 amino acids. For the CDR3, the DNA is TGCGCCAGCAGCTTGACAGGACTACAAGAGACCCAGTACTTC. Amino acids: CASSLTGLQETQYF.